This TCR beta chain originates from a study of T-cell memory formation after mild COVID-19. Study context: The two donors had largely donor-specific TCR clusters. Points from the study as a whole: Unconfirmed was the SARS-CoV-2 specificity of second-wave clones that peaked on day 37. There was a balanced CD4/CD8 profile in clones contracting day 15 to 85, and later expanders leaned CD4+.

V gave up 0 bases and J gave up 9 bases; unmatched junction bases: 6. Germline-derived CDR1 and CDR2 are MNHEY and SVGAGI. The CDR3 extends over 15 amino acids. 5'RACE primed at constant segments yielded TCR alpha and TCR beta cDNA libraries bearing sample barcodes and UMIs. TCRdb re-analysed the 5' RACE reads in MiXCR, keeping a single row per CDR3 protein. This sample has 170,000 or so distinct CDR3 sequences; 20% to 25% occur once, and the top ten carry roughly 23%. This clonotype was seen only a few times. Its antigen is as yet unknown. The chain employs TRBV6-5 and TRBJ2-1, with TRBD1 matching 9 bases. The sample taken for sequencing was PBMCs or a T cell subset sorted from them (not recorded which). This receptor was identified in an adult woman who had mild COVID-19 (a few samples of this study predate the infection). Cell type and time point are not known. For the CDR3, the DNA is TGTGCCAGCAGTTACTCAGGGACAGGGTTTGGTGAGCAGTTCTTC. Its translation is CASSYSGTGFGEQFF.